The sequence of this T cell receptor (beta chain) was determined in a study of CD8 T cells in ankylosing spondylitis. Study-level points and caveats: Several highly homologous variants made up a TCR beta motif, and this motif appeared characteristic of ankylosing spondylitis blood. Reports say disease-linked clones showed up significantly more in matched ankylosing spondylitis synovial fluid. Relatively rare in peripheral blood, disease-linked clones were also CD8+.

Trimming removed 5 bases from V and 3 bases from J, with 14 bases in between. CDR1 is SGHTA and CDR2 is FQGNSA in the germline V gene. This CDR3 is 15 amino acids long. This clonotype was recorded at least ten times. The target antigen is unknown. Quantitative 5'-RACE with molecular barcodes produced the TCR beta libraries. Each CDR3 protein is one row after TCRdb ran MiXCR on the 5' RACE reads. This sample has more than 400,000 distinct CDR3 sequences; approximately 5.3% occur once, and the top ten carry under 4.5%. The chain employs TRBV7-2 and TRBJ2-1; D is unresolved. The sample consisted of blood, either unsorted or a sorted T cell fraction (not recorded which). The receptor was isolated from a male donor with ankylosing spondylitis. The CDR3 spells CASSPQTRYYNEQFF. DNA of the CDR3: TGTGCCAGCAGCCCCCAGACACGATACTACAATGAGCAGTTCTTC. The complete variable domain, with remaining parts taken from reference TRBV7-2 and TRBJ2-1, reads GAGVSQSPSNKVTEKGKDVELRCDPISGHTALYWYRQSLGQGLEFLIYFQGNSAPDKSGLPSDRFSAERTGGSVSTLTIQRTQQEDSAVYLCASSPQTRYYNEQFFGPGTRLTVL.